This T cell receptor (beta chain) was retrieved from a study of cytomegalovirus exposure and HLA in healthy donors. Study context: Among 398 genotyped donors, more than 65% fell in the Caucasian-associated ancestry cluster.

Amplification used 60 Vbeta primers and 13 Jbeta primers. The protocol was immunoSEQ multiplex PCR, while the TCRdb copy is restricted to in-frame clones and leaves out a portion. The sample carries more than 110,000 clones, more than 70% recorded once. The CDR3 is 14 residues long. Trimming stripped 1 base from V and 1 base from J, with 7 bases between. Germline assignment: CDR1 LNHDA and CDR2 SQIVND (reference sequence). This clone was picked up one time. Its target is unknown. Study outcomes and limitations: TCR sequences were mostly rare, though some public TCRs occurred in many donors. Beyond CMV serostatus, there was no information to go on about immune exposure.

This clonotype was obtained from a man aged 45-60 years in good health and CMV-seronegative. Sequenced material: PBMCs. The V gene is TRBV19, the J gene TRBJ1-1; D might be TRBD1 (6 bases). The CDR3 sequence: CASSIGTANTEAFF. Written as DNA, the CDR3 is TGTGCCAGTAGTATAGGGACAGCGAACACTGAAGCTTTCTTT.